This TCR beta chain originates from a study of graft-versus-host responses after intestinal transplantation. Study-level background: Anti-thymocyte globulin induction was given to all recipients, followed by tacrolimus and steroids for roughly 3 years.

The table came from immunoSEQ multiplex PCR; TCRdb's copy has only in-frame clones and leaves some out. The sample holds tens of thousands of clones; 94% are singletons and the top ten take around 0.53%. This clone was found once. Its target is unknown. The CDR3 runs to 14 residues. Trimming shortened V by 7 bases and J by 2 bases, and 15 bases separated the two germline ends. The germline V gene has CDR1 SEHNR and CDR2 FQNEAQ (reference sequence). V gene TRBV7-9 combines with J gene TRBJ2-7; the D gene is possibly TRBD2 (7 bases). The origin of this receptor is a human donor who received an intestinal transplant. Here the sequenced sample was unstimulated CD8+ T cells sorted from spleen or lymph node cells, taken before intestinal transplant. This CDR3 reads CASTTDGGPYEQYF. The CDR3 DNA reads as TGTGCCAGCACTACGGACGGGGGGCCCTACGAGCAGTACTTC. The full variable domain, in which reference TRBV7-9 and TRBJ2-7 provide the parts outside the CDR3, is DTGVSQNPRHKITKRGQNVTFRCDPISEHNRLYWYRQTLGQGPEFLTYFQNEAQLEKSRLLSDRFSAERPKGSFSTLEIQRTEQGDSAMYLCASTTDGGPYEQYFGPGTRLTVT.